The TCR beta chain under discussion was sequenced for a study of blood T cell repertoires in COVID-19. The protocol was immunoSEQ multiplex PCR, while the TCRdb copy is restricted to in-frame clones and leaves out a portion. Among some 110,000 clones listed, 82% were seen once. The CDR3 has 19 residues. V was pared by 0 bases and J by 0 bases, with 18 bases between. CDR1 is LGHDT and CDR2 is YNNKEL in the germline V gene (reference sequence). Sequencing used peripheral blood. V usage is TRBV3-1 (or the pseudogene TRBV3-2) and J usage is TRBJ2-4, with D possibly being TRBD1 (6 bases). The sequence derives from a woman aged 65 to 85 with acute or convalescent COVID-19. The CDR3 loop reads CASSQEGRGGWPAKNIQYF. DNA for the CDR3: TGTGCCAGCAGCCAAGAAGGCAGGGGTGGTTGGCCAGCCAAAAACATTCAGTACTTC.